This is a list of T cell receptor beta chains from one sample in a study of metastatic and nonmetastatic thyroid tumors. From the PCR reads, TCRdb re-called clones with MiXCR. The data hold 20,000 to 25,000 clones, with approximately 11% observed a single time. The specimen sequenced was blood. These receptors were taken from a female donor with papillary thyroid cancer or a benign thyroid nodule (not recorded which). Some clones in this sample may be carry-over from other donors' samples. The CDR3 runs from the conserved cysteine through the conserved F or W. The D gene is left open where the match is weak. A clone size is listed for some rows: how often the clone was seen (once, few, many), or a class if it is expanded.

clone size: medium-sized; V gene: TRBV28; D gene: .; J gene: TRBJ1-6; CDR3 protein: CASSFGYSPLHF; CDR3 DNA: TGTGCCAGCAGTTTCGGGTATTCACCCCTCCACTTT
clone size: many; V gene: TRBV7-3; D gene: TRBD1; J gene: TRBJ2-1; CDR3 protein: CASSSQGQGLQFF; CDR3 DNA: TGTGCCAGCAGCTCCCAGGGACAGGGGTTACAGTTCTTC
clone size: many; V gene: TRBV11-3; D gene: TRBD2; J gene: TRBJ2-1; CDR3 protein: CASSLGTSGSDEQFF; CDR3 DNA: TGTGCCAGCAGCTTAGGGACTAGCGGGAGTGATGAGCAGTTCTTC
clone size: many; V gene: TRBV10-1; D gene: .; J gene: TRBJ2-2; CDR3 protein: CASGSTGNTGELFF; CDR3 DNA: TGCGCCAGTGGAAGTACAGGGAACACCGGGGAGCTGTTTTTT
clone size: medium-sized; V gene: TRBV27; D gene: TRBD2; J gene: TRBJ2-7; CDR3 protein: CASSSPGTTSSYEQYF; CDR3 DNA: TGTGCCAGCAGTTCGCCCGGGACTACGTCCTCCTACGAGCAGTACTTC
clone size: many; V gene: TRBV29-1; D gene: TRBD2; J gene: TRBJ2-5; CDR3 protein: CSVGIAGNQETQYF; CDR3 DNA: TGCAGCGTTGGAATAGCGGGGAACCAAGAGACCCAGTACTTC
clone size: many; V gene: TRBV5-1; D gene: .; J gene: TRBJ2-3; CDR3 protein: CASSSHGGRYTDTQYF; CDR3 DNA: TGCGCCAGCAGCTCCCACGGGGGTCGTTACACAGATACGCAGTATTTT
clone size: many; V gene: TRBV4-1; D gene: .; J gene: TRBJ1-5; CDR3 protein: CASSQDSLRGAIQPQHF; CDR3 DNA: TGCGCCAGCAGCCAAGATTCCCTAAGGGGGGCTATTCAGCCCCAGCATTTT
clone size: many; V gene: TRBV27; D gene: TRBD2; J gene: TRBJ2-3; CDR3 protein: CASSPGLAAIGDTQYF; CDR3 DNA: TGTGCCAGCAGTCCGGGACTAGCGGCCATTGGGGATACGCAGTATTTT
clone size: many; V gene: TRBV30; D gene: .; J gene: TRBJ1-1; CDR3 protein: CASGLTGNTEAFF; CDR3 DNA: TGTGCCTCCGGATTAACAGGGAACACTGAAGCTTTCTTT
clone size: many; V gene: TRBV11-2; D gene: .; J gene: TRBJ2-5; CDR3 protein: CASSPSRVGGETQYF; CDR3 DNA: TGTGCCAGCAGCCCGAGTAGGGTGGGGGGAGAGACCCAGTACTTC
clone size: medium-sized; V gene: TRBV6-1; D gene: .; J gene: TRBJ1-3; CDR3 protein: CASSEVGNTIYF; CDR3 DNA: TGTGCCAGCAGTGAAGTAGGAAACACCATATATTTT
clone size: many; V gene: TRBV4-2; D gene: TRBD2; J gene: TRBJ2-1; CDR3 protein: CASSQGLAAKRGYNEQFF; CDR3 DNA: TGTGCCAGCAGCCAAGGCCTAGCGGCTAAAAGGGGATACAATGAGCAGTTCTTC
clone size: many; V gene: TRBV20-1; D gene: .; J gene: TRBJ1-1; CDR3 protein: CSAAGTIGAFF; CDR3 DNA: TGCAGTGCTGCGGGGACCATAGGGGCTTTCTTT
clone size: .; V gene: TRBV12-3/TRBV12-4; D gene: .; J gene: TRBJ1-1; CDR3 protein: CASIWTISNTEAFF; CDR3 DNA: TGTGCCAGCATATGGACAATCTCTAACACTGAAGCTTTCTTT
clone size: many; V gene: TRBV3-1; D gene: .; J gene: TRBJ1-1; CDR3 protein: CASSHPGGGITEAFF; CDR3 DNA: TGTGCCAGCAGCCACCCCGGGGGTGGGATCACTGAAGCTTTCTTT
clone size: many; V gene: TRBV27; D gene: TRBD1; J gene: TRBJ1-2; CDR3 protein: CASSSGTGGANYGYTF; CDR3 DNA: TGTGCCAGCAGTTCAGGGACAGGGGGTGCGAACTATGGCTACACCTTC
clone size: many; V gene: TRBV3-1; D gene: .; J gene: TRBJ2-2; CDR3 protein: CASSRRTGELFF; CDR3 DNA: TGTGCCAGCAGCCGGCGAACCGGGGAGCTGTTTTTT
clone size: many; V gene: TRBV7-2; D gene: .; J gene: TRBJ2-7; CDR3 protein: CASRPFSSYEQYF; CDR3 DNA: TGTGCCAGCAGGCCCTTCAGCTCCTACGAGCAGTACTTC
clone size: many; V gene: TRBV19; D gene: TRBD1; J gene: TRBJ1-5; CDR3 protein: CASSIRRFGTGFNQPQHF; CDR3 DNA: TGTGCCAGTAGTATCCGCCGCTTCGGGACAGGGTTTAATCAACCCCAGCATTTT
clone size: .; V gene: TRBV6-1; D gene: .; J gene: TRBJ1-2; CDR3 protein: CASNRGNSGVDGYTF; CDR3 DNA: TGTGCCAGCAACCGCGGTAATTCAGGAGTTGATGGCTACACCTTC
clone size: many; V gene: TRBV7-8; D gene: .; J gene: TRBJ1-1; CDR3 protein: CASSLDSAEAFF; CDR3 DNA: TGTGCCAGCAGCTTAGACTCAGCTGAAGCTTTCTTT
clone size: many; V gene: TRBV28; D gene: .; J gene: TRBJ2-5; CDR3 protein: CASSFPDEETQYF; CDR3 DNA: TGTGCCAGCAGTTTCCCCGATGAAGAGACCCAGTACTTC
clone size: many; V gene: TRBV5-1; D gene: .; J gene: TRBJ2-2; CDR3 protein: CASSTTDTGELFF; CDR3 DNA: TGCGCCAGCAGCACCACAGACACCGGGGAGCTGTTTTTT
clone size: .; V gene: TRBV7-3; D gene: .; J gene: TRBJ2-5; CDR3 protein: CASSLTRAETQYF; CDR3 DNA: TGTGCCAGCAGCTTAACGCGGGCAGAGACCCAGTACTTC
clone size: many; V gene: TRBV29-1; D gene: TRBD2; J gene: TRBJ2-1; CDR3 protein: CSVVTSGRKGEQFF; CDR3 DNA: TGCAGCGTGGTGACTAGCGGGAGGAAAGGTGAGCAGTTCTTC
clone size: many; V gene: TRBV12-5; D gene: .; J gene: TRBJ1-3; CDR3 protein: CASGFSGNTIYF; CDR3 DNA: TGTGCTAGTGGTTTTTCTGGAAACACCATATATTTT
clone size: few; V gene: TRBV6-1; D gene: .; J gene: TRBJ1-1; CDR3 protein: CASRRGAGTESFF; CDR3 DNA: TGCGCCAGCAGAAGGGGCGCGGGCACTGAATCTTTCTTT
clone size: many; V gene: TRBV7-2; D gene: .; J gene: TRBJ1-2; CDR3 protein: CASSPRGGGGMLTF; CDR3 DNA: TGTGCCAGCAGCCCCAGGGGAGGAGGGGGTATGCTCACCTTC
clone size: many; V gene: TRBV24-1; D gene: TRBD1; J gene: TRBJ2-7; CDR3 protein: CATRPPGAGGHEQYF; CDR3 DNA: TGTGCCACCAGACCCCCGGGGGCAGGGGGCCACGAGCAGTACTTC
clone size: many; V gene: TRBV12-3/TRBV12-4; D gene: TRBD2; J gene: TRBJ2-1; CDR3 protein: CASSSDSSGNEQFF; CDR3 DNA: TGTGCCAGCAGTTCAGACTCTAGCGGCAATGAGCAGTTCTTC
clone size: .; V gene: TRBV9; D gene: TRBD2; J gene: TRBJ2-3; CDR3 protein: CASSVGDSGTKDTQYF; CDR3 DNA: TGTGCCAGCAGCGTAGGAGATAGCGGGACCAAAGATACGCAGTATTTT